This note documents a single T cell receptor (beta chain) sequence. The table lists this clonotype with many counts. This receptor's antigen is unknown. One base away there is no much larger clone; base qualities are not given. Read against the paper, the sample's time point label means: sample taken at primary tumor resection. Without any cell sorting, TCR sequencing was performed on whole RNA extracted either from tumor and nontumor lung tissue or from cryopreserved PBMC samples. Samples were obtained from approximately 77 patients with early-stage, untreated non-small cell lung cancer from the lung TRACERx cohort. Patients were selected for TCR sequencing only if sufficient RNA was available from at least two tumor regions. This entry belongs to a study of spatial heterogeneity in lung cancer (dated by TCRdb to the late 2010s). Regarding the study in general: More beta-chain than alpha-chain transcripts were consistently detected, likely reflecting higher beta-chain transcript abundance. At surgery, fewer than 250 tumor regions, 64 matched nontumor lung samples and more than 50 PBMC samples were TCR-sequenced for both alpha and beta chains. The study linked features of the TCR repertoire to counts of nonsynonymous mutations, which were determined by whole-exome sequencing of tumor tissue. In non-small cell lung cancer, the study made a quantitative comparison of TCR alpha and beta repertoires among multiple tumor regions, matched nontumor lung and blood. In the raw uncorrected reads, each unique combination of TCR and UMI appeared more than ten times on average. The paper's findings and limits, for the study overall: Confirming at a functional level the hypothesis that regional TCRs recognize regional mutations was considered to require additional single-cell paired TCR alpha and beta sequencing. Ubiquitous expanded tumor TCRs were found in blood more often at tumor resection than at routine follow-up.

Library preparation employed 5' RACE. The sequencer was a NextSeq 500. The TCR library protocol attached a unique molecular identifier to each TCR cDNA molecule to allow correction of PCR and sequencing errors. The study's processing was this. TCR identification, UMI-based error correction and CDR3 extraction were performed with Decombinator tools. Expanded TCRs were defined as those above a frequency of 2 per 1,000, corresponding to the top 1% of the tumor frequency distribution. Renyi diversity was computed with the R vegan package after each repertoire had been subsampled 100 times to 5,000 TCRs. To build CDR3 similarity networks, amino acid triplet string-kernel similarity was used, and CDR3s were connected when their pairwise similarity was above 0.82. Using fastp trimming at Q25 and MiXCR clonotype assembly, TCRdb reanalyzed the public sequencing data and kept in-frame beta chains. For every CDR3 protein sequence, its rows merge into one entry that carries the most common genes and DNA. The V and J calls were determined by TCRdb, not by the authors. Recorded for this sample are about 95,000 distinct CDR3 sequences; approximately 8.6% of them occurred a single time. Of the sample, roughly 7.2% is held by the ten largest clones.

From cysteine to phenylalanine, the CDR3 is 15 amino acids long. The CDR3 DNA has 45 bases and is translated from base 1. The germline V gene specifies MNHEY as CDR1 and SVGEGT as CDR2. At the junction V is shortened by 5 bases and J by 8 bases; bases outside the gene matches: 12. The chain uses TRBV6-2 or TRBV6-3 and TRBJ1-1, with TRBD1 matching 9 junction bases. This TCR came from a male donor with early-stage non-small cell lung cancer. Sequencing was performed on PBMCs, taken at surgery. The CDR3 amino acid sequence is: CASSSRLDRGGEAFF. The DNA sequence is TGTGCCAGCAGTAGTAGACTGGACAGGGGTGGAGAAGCTTTCTTT.